Presented here are 29 T cell receptor beta chains from one specimen sequenced in a study of T cell responses to AZD1222 COVID-19 vaccine. Data came from immunoSEQ multiplex PCR; TCRdb stores just in-frame clones and leaves some out. The data contain approximately 100,000 clones, 80% to 95% of them singletons. Sequencing used peripheral blood, obtained on day 0 of AZD1222 vaccination. Source of these receptors: an adult in good health.

This chain uses TRBV7-2 with TRBJ1-4; D possibly corresponds to TRBD1 (6 bases). Germline CDR1 is SGHTA and CDR2 is FQGNSA. The V end lost 3 bases, the J end lost 8 bases, and 16 bases lay between the germline ends. The CDR3 length is 15 residues. The CDR3 region is CASSFGGQGWEKLFF. CDR3 sequence (DNA): TGTGCCAGCAGCTTCGGGGGGCAGGGATGGGAAAAACTGTTTTTT.

V and J are TRBV5-4 and TRBJ1-6; 7 nucleotides align to TRBD1. Trimming at V came to 3 bases and at J to 7 bases, leaving 7 bases not matched to a gene. This CDR3 is 15 amino acids long. The germline CDR1 and CDR2 sequences are SGHNT and YYREEE (reference sequence). This chain's CDR3 is CASSSKQGSNSPLHF. Written as DNA, the CDR3 is TGTGCCAGCAGCTCCAAACAGGGGTCGAATTCACCCCTCCACTTT.

This chain links TRBV7-2 with TRBJ1-2, with D perhaps matching TRBD1 (6 bases). Trimming cost V 6 bases and J 6 bases, with 17 bases left between them. Germline CDR1 reads SGHTA; CDR2 reads FQGNSA. This CDR3 has 14 amino acids. CDR3 in amino acids: CASRGAGGMNGYTF. Written as DNA, the CDR3 is TGTGCCAGCAGGGGGGCAGGTGGTATGAATGGCTACACCTTC.

This clone was counted a single time. The CDR3 region has the DNA TGTGCCAGCTCACTCTCTGACAGGGGTAGTAATGGCAATCAGCCCCAGCATTTT. It encodes CASSLSDRGSNGNQPQHF. V usage is TRBV18 and J usage is TRBJ1-5; TRBD1 matches 8 bases. Germline CDR1 KGHSH, CDR2 LQKENI. The CDR3 is made up of 18 amino acids. V gave up 4 bases and J gave up 2 bases; unmatched junction bases: 13.

The chain uses TRBV5-1 and TRBJ2-5, with D perhaps TRBD1 or TRBD2 (6 bases each). V was trimmed by 0 bases and J by 2 bases, leaving 14 bases between them. The CDR3 runs to 16 residues. Germline V gene lookup returns CDR1 SGHRS and CDR2 YFSETQ. The CDR3 loop is CASSLGGWGAQETQYF. In nucleotides, the CDR3 is TGCGCCAGCAGCTTGGGTGGGTGGGGGGCACAAGAGACCCAGTACTTC.

The V gene is TRBV28, the J gene TRBJ1-5; D is uncertain. The V gene lost 5 bases and the J gene lost 7 bases, with 18 bases spanning the gap. The CDR3 covers 15 residues. CDR1 and CDR2 from the germline V gene are MDHEN and SYDVKM. The CDR3 protein is CASSPPWGSGQPQHF. CDR3 DNA: TGTGCCAGCAGTCCCCCGTGGGGTTCGGGACAGCCCCAGCATTTT.

V and J are TRBV7-2 and TRBJ1-6; D might be TRBD1 (6 bases). This CDR3 region has 17 residues. Germline-derived CDR1 and CDR2 are SGHTA and FQGNSA. V was pared by 5 bases and J by 10 bases, with 24 bases between. The CDR3 nucleotides read TGTGCCAGCAGCCCCAGTGGACAGTTACGTGGGAGGTCACCCCTCCACTTT. This sequence encodes CASSPSGQLRGRSPLHF.

This clone was counted a single time. This chain connects TRBV6-1 to TRBJ1-2, with TRBD1 identical over 10 bases. This CDR3 has 17 amino acids. The germline CDR1 and CDR2 sequences are MNHNS and SASEGT. J lost 3 bases, V lost 3 bases, and 10 bases had no gene match. The CDR3 loop is CASSDRDRGLSHYGYTF. CDR3 nucleotides: TGTGCCAGCAGTGACAGGGACAGGGGTTTATCGCACTATGGCTACACCTTC.

The gene calls are TRBV7-2 and TRBJ1-6; D not resolved. This CDR3 has 16 amino acids. Germline CDR1 SGHTA, CDR2 FQGNSA. V lost 5 bases and J 2 bases, leaving 13 bases between the germline ends. The CDR3 sequence: CASSPSSMTYNSPLHF. The CDR3 DNA follows: TGTGCCAGCAGCCCATCAAGTATGACCTATAATTCACCCCTCCACTTT.

The chain links TRBV21-1 to TRBJ1-5; the DNA was not used to check the table's D call, TRBD1. TRBV21-1 is a known pseudogene. The CDR3 has 18 residues. The CDR3 region has the DNA TGTGCCAGCAGCAAAGGAGAAACAGGTTCCTATAGCAATCAGCCCCAGCATTTT. Its translation: CASSKGETGSYSNQPQHF.

The chain carries TRBV7-8 and TRBJ2-7, with unresolved D. The CDR3 extends over 13 amino acids. V gave up 5 bases and J gave up 0 bases, with 8 bases separating them. Germline loops: CDR1 SGHVS, CDR2 FQNEAQ. The CDR3 sequence is CASSAKTSYEQYF. CDR3 DNA: TGTGCCAGCAGCGCCAAGACCTCCTACGAGCAGTACTTC.

This chain connects TRBV3-1 (or the pseudogene TRBV3-2) to TRBJ1-1, with D perhaps matching TRBD1 (5 bases). The CDR3 extends over 16 amino acids. Deletions cut 0 bases from V and 2 bases from J, with 13 bases between. The germline CDR1 and CDR2 sequences are LGHDT and YNNKEL (reference sequence). CDR3 residues: CASSQDRETGNTEAFF. The CDR3 nucleotides are TGTGCCAGCAGCCAAGATCGGGAAACAGGCAACACTGAAGCTTTCTTT.

The gene calls are TRBV6-2 or TRBV6-3 and TRBJ2-5, with TRBD1 matching 7 bases. V shed 2 bases and J 6 bases; nucleotides not matched to a gene: 0. Germline V lookup: CDR1 MNHEY, CDR2 SVGEGT. This CDR3 is built from 12 residues. The CDR3 nucleotides read TGTGCCAGCAGTTACAGGGGGCAGACCCAGTACTTC. This encodes CASSYRGQTQYF.

This chain uses TRBV6-2 or TRBV6-3 with TRBJ2-3, with D perhaps TRBD2 (5 bases). Trimming cost V 5 bases and J 0 bases, with 12 bases left between them. The CDR3 contains 15 residues. Germline V gene sequence: CDR1 MNHEY, CDR2 SVGEGT. CDR3 DNA: TGTGCCAGCAGTAATCTCAGAGGGAGCACAGATACGCAGTATTTT. Amino acid sequence: CASSNLRGSTDTQYF.

The chain combines TRBV28 with TRBJ1-2; no definite D call. This CDR3 is 14 amino acids long. The germline V and J ends were trimmed by 5 bases and 4 bases, with 14 bases remaining between them. Looked up from germline, CDR1 is MDHEN and CDR2 is SYDVKM. The CDR3 is CASSRIGRFYGYTF. CDR3 bases: TGTGCCAGCAGTCGTATTGGACGATTCTATGGCTACACCTTC.

This rearrangement joins TRBV19 to TRBJ1-2; the D gene is possibly TRBD1 (6 bases). Germline CDR1 LNHDA, CDR2 SQIVND (reference sequence). This CDR3 spans 12 amino acids. Trimming cost V 3 bases and J 8 bases, with 10 bases left between them. DNA for the CDR3: TGTGCCAGTAGTATGCTACAGGGAGGCTACACCTTC. It translates to CASSMLQGGYTF.

This rearrangement joins TRBV30 to TRBJ2-4, with D maybe TRBD1 (6 bases). This CDR3 is 13 amino acids long. The germline V gene encodes CDR1 GTSNPN and CDR2 SVGIG (reference sequence). Between the trimmed V and J ends, which lost 0 bases and 5 bases, there was a span of 8 bases. In DNA, the CDR3 is TGTGCCTGGAGTGTAGCAGGGGAAAACATTCAGTACTTC. Amino acid sequence: CAWSVAGENIQYF.

This chain joins TRBV9 and TRBJ1-5, with a possible D match to TRBD1 (5 bases). Per germline, CDR1 SGDLS and CDR2 YYNGEE. Trimming removed 4 bases at V and 0 bases at J, with 11 bases between. This CDR3 is built from 15 residues. The CDR3 sequence is CASSRDPNSNQPQHF. The DNA of the CDR3 is TGTGCCAGCAGCCGGGACCCTAATAGCAATCAGCCCCAGCATTTT.

The chain combines TRBV6-2 or TRBV6-3 with TRBJ1-1; 9 nucleotides align to TRBD1. The V segment lost 5 bases and the J segment 5 bases; nucleotides outside the gene matches: 9. From germline, CDR1 is MNHEY and CDR2 SVGEGT. The CDR3 extends over 15 amino acids. The CDR3 here is CASSPTGGRRTEAFF. The DNA for the CDR3 is TGTGCCAGCAGTCCGACAGGGGGGAGGAGGACTGAAGCTTTCTTT.

The chain couples TRBV18 to TRBJ2-7; no clear D gene. CDR1 is KGHSH and CDR2 is LQKENI in the germline V gene. Trimming shortened V by 3 bases and J by 3 bases, and 3 bases separated the two germline ends. CDR3 size: 11 residues. CDR3 in amino acids: CASSPLYEQYF. The CDR3 DNA is TGTGCCAGCTCACCCCTCTACGAGCAGTACTTC.

The chain is built from TRBV5-4 and TRBJ1-1; no reliable D call. V was trimmed by 2 bases and J by 5 bases, leaving 7 bases between them. This CDR3 contains 12 residues. Germline CDR1 is SGHNT and CDR2 is YYREEE (reference sequence). CDR3 sequence: CASSFGWTEAFF. CDR3 bases: TGTGCCAGCAGCTTTGGATGGACTGAAGCTTTCTTT.

V gene TRBV13 combines with J gene TRBJ2-1, with 8 bases identical to TRBD2. Trimming removed 5 bases from V and 6 bases from J; junction bases left unmatched: 9. In germline, CDR1 is PRHDT, CDR2 FYEKMQ (reference sequence). The CDR3 is 15 residues long. The CDR3 DNA reads as TGTGCCAGCAGCCCACCCGGGGGGGCGTCCAATGAGCAGTTCTTC. The encoded protein is CASSPPGGASNEQFF.

V is TRBV6-5 and J is TRBJ1-2; 9 bases match TRBD1. V lost 2 bases and J lost 3; bases outside the gene matches: 4. Germline V gene data show CDR1 as MNHEY and CDR2 as SVGAGI. The CDR3 totals 15 residues. CDR3 DNA: TGTGCCAGCAGTTACGTGGGACAGGGTGACTATGGCTACACCTTC. Translated, it gives CASSYVGQGDYGYTF.

The chain carries TRBV2 and TRBJ1-5; no reliable D call. The CDR3 extends over 13 amino acids. With 7 bases removed from V and 0 bases from J, the gap between germline ends came to 7 bases. CDR1 and CDR2 from the germline V gene are SNHLY and FYNNEI. The CDR3 DNA reads as TGTGCCAGCAAGGAATATAGCAATCAGCCCCAGCATTTT. Its translation: CASKEYSNQPQHF.

The V gene is TRBV6-5, the J gene TRBJ1-6, with no clear D. This CDR3 is built from 15 residues. Germline lookup yields CDR1 MNHEY and CDR2 SVGAGI. Trimming took 10 bases from V and 4 from J, leaving 17 bases between them. The CDR3 is CATRTANAYNSPLHF. CDR3 sequence (DNA): TGTGCCACTCGAACAGCGAATGCGTATAATTCACCCCTCCACTTT.

The gene calls are TRBV10-3 and TRBJ2-7; D call uncertain. Trimming shortened V by 7 bases and J by 0 bases, and 4 bases separated the two germline ends. Germline V gene lookup returns CDR1 ENHRY and CDR2 SYGVKD. The CDR3 runs to 11 residues. This CDR3 reads CAITDSYEQYF. In DNA, the CDR3 is TGTGCCATCACCGACTCCTACGAGCAGTACTTC.

Only a few counts were recorded for this clone. V gene TRBV9 combines with J gene TRBJ2-5; D call uncertain. V was pared by 4 bases and J by 1 base, with 11 bases between. Germline assignment: CDR1 SGDLS and CDR2 YYNGEE. The CDR3 has 14 residues. The CDR3 nucleotides read TGTGCCAGCAGCCCAGCGCCGATCCAAGAGACCCAGTACTTC. It yields the protein CASSPAPIQETQYF. The entire variable domain, with the rest obtained from reference TRBV9 and TRBJ2-5, is as follows: DSGVTQTPKHLITATGQRVTLRCSPRSGDLSVYWYQQSLDQGLQFLIQYYNGEERAKGNILERFSAQQFPDLHSELNLSSLELGDSALYFCASSPAPIQETQYFGPGTRLLVL.

By share, this clone ranks as medium-sized. The chain employs TRBV29-1 and TRBJ2-1; 13 nucleotides match TRBD2. Germline CDR1 SQVTM, CDR2 ANQGSEA. CDR3 length equals 15 residues. The V segment lost 3 bases and the J segment 9 bases; nucleotides outside the gene matches: 8. This CDR3 is CSVEILAGGLGEQFF. In DNA form, the CDR3 reads TGCAGCGTTGAGATACTAGCGGGGGGGCTTGGTGAGCAGTTCTTC.

The chain recombines TRBV6-2 or TRBV6-3 with TRBJ1-1; D possibly corresponds to TRBD1 (5 bases). The V end lost 2 bases, the J end lost 4 bases, and 14 bases lay between the germline ends. This CDR3 comprises 15 residues. Germline V CDR1 and CDR2: MNHEY, SVGEGT. CDR3 amino acids: CASSYLGGHLTEAFF. CDR3 DNA sequence: TGTGCCAGCAGTTACCTGGGGGGTCACCTCACTGAAGCTTTCTTT.